These T cell receptor beta chains were read from a single sample in a study of regulatory T cells in long-lasting Graves disease. MiXCR, applied by TCRdb to the multiplex PCR reads, yields one record per CDR3 protein. The data show 450,000 to 700,000 distinct CDR3 sequences, approximately 15% seen once. This sample was shared with a second study, whose subject was T cells in Graves' hyperthyroidism and ophthalmopathy.

The sample here was peripheral blood mononuclear cells (PBMCs), taken at new diagnosis, from a patient treated with antithyroid drugs. The receptors here all came from a man under 40 with Graves disease. Each CDR3 is given with its conserved first and last residue. D genes are given only for firm matches. Clone size is stated in some rows and not others, as once, few, many or a class when expanded.

many TRBD1 TRBJ1-2 14 TRBV6-5 TGTGCCAGCAGTTACAGGACAGGGACCGTAGGCTACACCTTC CASSYRTGTVGYTF
few TRBD2 TRBJ2-2 17 TRBV4-1 TGCGCCAGCAGCCAAGACCCTGGACTAGCGGGACCCGGGGAGCTGTTTTTT CASSQDPGLAGPGELFF
many TRBD1 TRBJ2-5 15 TRBV29-1 TGCAGCGTTGAAGACGCGACAGGGGGATCAGAGACCCAGTACTTC CSVEDATGGSETQYF
few NA TRBJ2-3 14 TRBV19 TGTGCCAGTAGTAATTTCCCACAGGCGGATACGCAGTATTTT CASSNFPQADTQYF
many TRBD1 TRBJ1-5 15 TRBV2 TGTGCCAGCAGAAGGACAGGGGGCAACAATCAGCCCCAGCATTTT CASRRTGGNNQPQHF
NA NA TRBJ2-1 12 TRBV7-9 TGTGCCAGCAGCTCGCCCGGGACTTCGCAGTTCTTC CASSSPGTSQFF
many NA TRBJ2-5 12 TRBV5-6 TGTGCCAGCAGCTTCGAGGTCGGACCCCAGTACTTC CASSFEVGPQYF
NA TRBD2 TRBJ2-5 16 TRBV5-1 TGCGCCAGCACCCGGCCAAGCGGGGTGGGGCAAGAGACCCAGTACTTC CASTRPSGVGQETQYF
NA NA TRBJ2-6 18 TRBV5-1 TGCGCCAGCAGCCCACTGGTGGCCTCCCGCTCTGGGGCCAACGTCCTGACTTTC CASSPLVASRSGANVLTF
many TRBD2 TRBJ2-3 18 TRBV13 TGTGCCAGCAGCTTATATTCGCTAGCGGGAGCGAGGACAGATACGCAGTATTTT CASSLYSLAGARTDTQYF
many TRBD2 TRBJ2-3 15 TRBV27 TGTGCCAGCAGTTTAGCGGGAGGGCACTCAGATACGCAGTATTTT CASSLAGGHSDTQYF
many TRBD1 TRBJ1-2 14 TRBV2 TGTGCCAGCAGTAGGGACAGGGCCAAGTATGGCTACACCTTC CASSRDRAKYGYTF
many NA TRBJ2-5 15 TRBV20-1 TGCAGTGCTAGGGGGGTCTCTTGGTACCAAGAGACCCAGTACTTC CSARGVSWYQETQYF
many NA TRBJ1-2 14 TRBV2 TGTGCCAGCAGTGAAAAGGTTCATTTTTATGGCTACACCTTC CASSEKVHFYGYTF
many NA TRBJ2-1 17 TRBV24-1 TGTGCCACCAGTGACGTGGACCAACGGGGGAGGAGGGATGAGCAGTTCTTC CATSDVDQRGRRDEQFF
NA NA TRBJ2-7 13 TRBV18 TGTGCCAGCTCCCCATCGCGCGGCCACGAGCAGTACTTC CASSPSRGHEQYF